The 23 T cell receptor beta chains below were found in one sample sequenced in a study of blood T cell repertoires in COVID-19. TCRdb's table, derived via immunoSEQ multiplex PCR, lists solely in-frame clones and lacks some. The repertoire holds roughly 360,000 clones, roughly four fifths seen once, with about 5% in the top ten. The sample was PBMCs or T cells enriched from blood (not recorded which). All receptors derive from a woman aged 45-60 years who had recovered from COVID-19.

This chain connects TRBV11-3 to TRBJ1-1, with 10 bases fitting TRBD1. CDR3 size: 15 residues. CDR1 is SGHNT and CDR2 is YENEEA in the germline V gene. J lost 5 bases, V lost 5 bases, and 8 bases had no gene match. The CDR3 sequence is CASSVVTGGETEAFF. CDR3 nucleotide sequence: TGTGCCAGCAGCGTAGTGACAGGGGGCGAAACTGAAGCTTTCTTT.

The rearrangement uses TRBV12-3 or TRBV12-4 and TRBJ1-1; D is uncertain. This CDR3 has 13 amino acids. Deletions cut 6 bases from V and 1 base from J, with 9 bases between. Here the CDR3 reads CASSPGGNTEAFF. The CDR3 DNA follows: TGTGCCAGCAGCCCTGGCGGGAACACTGAAGCTTTCTTT.

This rearrangement joins TRBV14 to TRBJ1-4, with a possible D match to TRBD1 (5 bases). The germline V gene encodes CDR1 SGHDN and CDR2 FVKESK. V was pared by 6 bases and J by 2 bases, with 25 bases between. This CDR3 contains 19 residues. CDR3 DNA: TGTGCCAGCAGTCCTTGGCTCGGTGTTGGGGCCCGGACTAATGAAAAACTGTTTTTT. This gives the protein CASSPWLGVGARTNEKLFF.

The V call is TRBV6-1, the J call TRBJ1-3; D gene uncertain. Trimming stripped 3 bases from V and 0 bases from J, with 12 bases between. The CDR3 consists of 16 residues. CDR1 is MNHNS and CDR2 is SASEGT in the germline V gene. The CDR3, as DNA: TGTGCCAGCAGTGATCTCCTAACCTACTCTGGAAACACCATATATTTT. Translation gives CASSDLLTYSGNTIYF.

This clone occurred a few times. The rearrangement uses TRBV6-2 or TRBV6-3 and TRBJ1-2; D might be TRBD1 (6 bases). This CDR3 spans 15 amino acids. Germline V gives CDR1 MNHEY, CDR2 SVGEGT. Trimming stripped 5 bases from V and 0 bases from J, with 13 bases between. CDR3 nucleotides: TGTGCCAGCAGTAAACGGACAGTAGCTAACTATGGCTACACCTTC. Translating gives CASSKRTVANYGYTF.

V is TRBV19 and J is TRBJ1-1; 9 bases align to TRBD1. V was pared by 4 bases and J by 13 bases, with 10 bases of the junction left unmatched. Looked up from germline, CDR1 is LNHDA and CDR2 is SQIVND (reference sequence). The CDR3 has 13 residues. CDR3 DNA: TGTGCCAGTAGTAAGGGACAGGGATTAATTGGTTTCTTT. Protein product: CASSKGQGLIGFF.

Note on this clone: A read error may produce the germline difference seen at one junction end. The chain carries TRBV6-5 and TRBJ1-1, with a tentative D call TRBD1 (5 bases). This CDR3 spans 11 amino acids. Germline-derived CDR1 and CDR2 are MNHEY and SVGAGI. The CDR3 bases are TGCAAACTCCAGGGTACCACTGAAGCTTTCTTT. Residues: CKLQGTTEAFF.

V and J are TRBV6-6 and TRBJ1-3; perhaps TRBD1 as D (6 bases). Germline V gives CDR1 MNHNY, CDR2 SVGAGI (reference sequence). Between the trimmed V and J ends, which lost 5 bases and 0 bases, there was a span of 14 bases. The CDR3 covers 16 residues. The CDR3 sequence is CASSQQGKSSGNTIYF. The CDR3 DNA sequence: TGTGCCAGCAGTCAACAGGGTAAAAGCTCTGGAAACACCATATATTTT.

The chain is built from TRBV5-1 and TRBJ1-2; TRBD1 matches at 9 bases. Germline V gene data show CDR1 as SGHRS and CDR2 as YFSETQ. V lost 0 bases and J lost 6; bases outside the gene matches: 6. This CDR3 spans 15 amino acids. CDR3 bases: TGCGCCAGCAGCTTGGGGACAGGGGCCGTGAATGGCTACACCTTC. Its translation is CASSLGTGAVNGYTF.

The chain has TRBV7-6 and TRBJ1-1, with TRBD1 matching 8 bases. J lost 4 bases, V lost 2 bases, and 15 bases had no gene match. The CDR3 loop spans 18 amino acids. CDR1 SGHVS and CDR2 FNYEAQ come from the germline V gene. In nucleotides, the CDR3 is TGTGCCAGCAGCTTATACGTTAGCGGACAGGGTCGAGGCACTGAAGCTTTCTTT. Translated: CASSLYVSGQGRGTEAFF.

The rearrangement joins TRBV5-6 to TRBJ2-5; TRBD1 matches at 10 bases. Germline assignment: CDR1 SGHDT and CDR2 YYEEEE. This CDR3 is built from 14 residues. The V and J ends lost 0 bases and 5 bases, in that order; junction bases with no gene match: 1. This CDR3 is CASSLGQGAETQYF. CDR3 in DNA: TGTGCCAGCAGCTTGGGACAGGGGGCTGAGACCCAGTACTTC.

This chain uses TRBV19 with TRBJ1-5, with D unresolved. The CDR3 has 17 amino acids. V gave up 5 bases and J gave up 0 bases, with 17 bases separating them. Germline CDR1 reads LNHDA; CDR2 reads SQIVND (reference sequence). The CDR3 region is CASSFVSGPNSNQPQHF. CDR3 sequence (DNA): TGTGCCAGTAGTTTCGTTTCGGGTCCCAATAGCAATCAGCCCCAGCATTTT.

The V call is TRBV3-1 (or the pseudogene TRBV3-2), the J call TRBJ1-6; the match to TRBD1 covers 7 bases. The CDR3 has 16 residues. With 4 bases clipped from V and 9 bases from J, the junction kept 12 bases outside the gene matches. Germline V gene data show CDR1 as LGHDT and CDR2 as YNNKEL (reference sequence). The CDR3 region has the DNA TGTGCCAGCAGCCCAGACAGGGTGCCTTGGTGTTCACCCCTCCACTTT. This sequence encodes CASSPDRVPWCSPLHF.

This chain links TRBV7-3 with TRBJ1-1; 7 nucleotides match TRBD1. V gave up 4 bases and J gave up 5 bases; unmatched junction bases: 7. Per germline, CDR1 SGHTA and CDR2 FQGTGA. This CDR3 contains 14 residues. The CDR3 region is CASSSSGGGTEAFF. The CDR3 nucleotides read TGTGCCAGCAGCTCCTCAGGGGGTGGAACTGAAGCTTTCTTT.

This rearrangement joins TRBV6-5 to TRBJ1-1, with D possibly matching TRBD1 (5 bases). Germline V lookup: CDR1 MNHEY, CDR2 SVGAGI. The CDR3 spans 16 residues. V lost 0 bases and J lost 4, with 15 bases in between. CDR3 protein: CASSYSNFGGLTEAFF. In DNA, the CDR3 is TGTGCCAGCAGTTACTCGAACTTCGGGGGACTCACTGAAGCTTTCTTT.

The V and J genes are TRBV4-1 and TRBJ2-1; 11 positions match TRBD2. CDR3 length: 17 amino acids. The junction had 12 bases not matched to a gene; V was cut back by 2 bases and J by 9 bases. Germline-derived CDR1 and CDR2 are MGHRA and YSYEKL. In nucleotides, the CDR3 is TGCGCCAGCAGCCAATCCCAGGGGCTAGCGGGAGGTACTGAGCAGTTCTTC. Translation gives CASSQSQGLAGGTEQFF.

The rearrangement uses TRBV4-3 and TRBJ1-3; 8 bases agree with TRBD1. This CDR3 has 16 residues. The germline gives CDR1 LGHNA, CDR2 YSLEER. V was pared by 0 bases and J by 3 bases, with 4 bases of the junction left unmatched. The CDR3 is CASSQDRGLNGNTIYF. The CDR3 DNA is TGCGCCAGCAGCCAAGACAGGGGGCTGAATGGAAACACCATATATTTT.

This clone appeared a single time. The rearrangement links TRBV6-2 or TRBV6-3 to TRBJ2-3; 11 positions agree with TRBD1. The junction had 5 bases not matched to a gene; V was cut back by 2 bases and J by 4 bases. Germline loops: CDR1 MNHEY, CDR2 SVGEGT. The CDR3 consists of 16 residues. The CDR3 nucleotides are TGTGCCAGCAGTTACCCAGGGACAGGGGGTGCAGATACGCAGTATTTT. It encodes CASSYPGTGGADTQYF.

CDR3 sequence: CASRKTSGSQETQYF. The CDR3 region has the DNA TGTGCCAGCAGAAAAACTAGCGGGAGCCAAGAGACCCAGTACTTC. This rearrangement joins TRBV7-2 to TRBJ2-5; 11 bases map to TRBD2. V shed 6 bases, J shed 1 base, and the junction held 4 bases outside the gene matches. This CDR3 is built from 15 residues. Germline V CDR1 and CDR2: SGHTA, FQGNSA.

The V gene is TRBV29-1, the J gene TRBJ2-7; 8 nucleotides agree with TRBD2. Trimming took 4 bases from V and 3 from J; bases not matched to a gene: 5. This CDR3 comprises 13 residues. Germline-derived CDR1 and CDR2 are SQVTM and ANQGSEA. The CDR3 loop reads CSVVGGTSYEQYF. The CDR3 bases are TGCAGCGTTGTTGGTGGGACTAGCTACGAGCAGTACTTC.

The genes are TRBV20-1 and TRBJ1-5, with D possibly matching TRBD1 (6 bases). This CDR3 comprises 15 residues. Trimming stripped 3 bases from V and 5 bases from J, with 17 bases between. Per germline, CDR1 DFQATT and CDR2 SNEGSKA (reference sequence). The CDR3 spells CSASVGAATDQPQHF. DNA for the CDR3: TGCAGTGCTAGTGTGGGGGCGGCTACTGATCAGCCCCAGCATTTT.

The chain carries TRBV5-1 and TRBJ1-1; no reliable D call. With 4 bases removed from V and 5 bases from J, the gap between germline ends came to 12 bases. Per germline, CDR1 SGHRS and CDR2 YFSETQ. The CDR3 has 13 amino acids. CDR3 nucleotides: TGCGCCAGCAGCACCGGCGGGCAGACTGAAGCTTTCTTT. Translating gives CASSTGGQTEAFF. Filled out from reference TRBV5-1 and TRBJ1-1, the complete variable domain reads KAGVTQTPRYLIKTRGQQVTLSCSPISGHRSVSWYQQTPGQGLQFLFEYFSETQRNKGNFPGRFSGRQFSNSRSEMNVSTLELGDSALYLCASSTGGQTEAFFGQGTRLTVV.

The V call is TRBV18, the J call TRBJ1-1, with D maybe TRBD1 (6 bases). CDR3 length: 16 amino acids. The germline V gene has CDR1 KGHSH and CDR2 LQKENI. V lost 1 base, J lost 0 bases, and 12 bases lay in between. The CDR3: CASSPQQGYMNTEAFF. DNA of the CDR3: TGTGCCAGCTCACCACAACAGGGCTACATGAACACTGAAGCTTTCTTT.